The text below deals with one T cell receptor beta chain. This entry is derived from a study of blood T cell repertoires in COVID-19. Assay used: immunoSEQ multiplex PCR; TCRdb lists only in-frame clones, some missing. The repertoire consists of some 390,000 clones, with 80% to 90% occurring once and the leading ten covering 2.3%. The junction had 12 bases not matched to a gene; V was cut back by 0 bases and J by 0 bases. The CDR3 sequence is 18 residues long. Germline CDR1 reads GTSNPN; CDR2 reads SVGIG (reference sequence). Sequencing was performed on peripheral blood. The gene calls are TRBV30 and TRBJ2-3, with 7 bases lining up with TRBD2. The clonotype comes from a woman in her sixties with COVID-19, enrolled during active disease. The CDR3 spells CAWSVGGGLSWSTDTQYF. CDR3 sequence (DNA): TGTGCCTGGAGTGTGGGGGGAGGGCTATCATGGAGCACAGATACGCAGTATTTT.